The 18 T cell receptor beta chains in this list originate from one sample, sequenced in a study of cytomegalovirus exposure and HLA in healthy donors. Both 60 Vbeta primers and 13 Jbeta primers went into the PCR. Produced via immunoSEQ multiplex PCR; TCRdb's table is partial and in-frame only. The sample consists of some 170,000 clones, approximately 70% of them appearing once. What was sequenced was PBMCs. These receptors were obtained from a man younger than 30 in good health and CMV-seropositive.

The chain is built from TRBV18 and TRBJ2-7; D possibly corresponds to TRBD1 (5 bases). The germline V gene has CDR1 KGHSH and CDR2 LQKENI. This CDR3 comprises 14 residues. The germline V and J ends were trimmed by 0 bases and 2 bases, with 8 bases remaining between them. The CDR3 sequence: CASSPPGRTYEQYV. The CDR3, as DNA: TGTGCCAGCTCACCACCGGGGCGGACCTACGAGCAGTACGTC.

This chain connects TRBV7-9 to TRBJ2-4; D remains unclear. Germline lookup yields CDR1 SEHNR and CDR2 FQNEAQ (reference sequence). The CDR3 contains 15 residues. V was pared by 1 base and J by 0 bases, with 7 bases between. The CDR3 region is CASSLVGLAKNIQYF. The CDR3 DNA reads TGTGCCAGCAGCTTAGTCGGTCTAGCCAAAAACATTCAGTACTTC. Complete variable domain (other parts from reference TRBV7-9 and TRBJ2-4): DTGVSQNPRHKITKRGQNVTFRCDPISEHNRLYWYRQTLGQGPEFLTYFQNEAQLEKSRLLSDRFSAERPKGSFSTLEIQRTEQGDSAMYLCASSLVGLAKNIQYFGAGTRLSVL.

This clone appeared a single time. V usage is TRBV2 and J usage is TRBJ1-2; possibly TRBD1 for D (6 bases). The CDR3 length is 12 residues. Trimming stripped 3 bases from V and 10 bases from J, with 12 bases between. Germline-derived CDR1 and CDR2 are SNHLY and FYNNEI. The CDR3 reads CASSEWGTSYTF. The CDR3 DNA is TGTGCCAGCAGTGAGTGGGGGACATCCTACACCTTC.

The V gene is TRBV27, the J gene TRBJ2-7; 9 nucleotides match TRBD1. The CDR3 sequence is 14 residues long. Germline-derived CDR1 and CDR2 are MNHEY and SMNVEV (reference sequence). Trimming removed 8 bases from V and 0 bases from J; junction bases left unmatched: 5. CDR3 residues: CASARDRASYEQYV. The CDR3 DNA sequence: TGTGCCAGCGCCCGGGACAGGGCCTCCTACGAGCAGTACGTC.

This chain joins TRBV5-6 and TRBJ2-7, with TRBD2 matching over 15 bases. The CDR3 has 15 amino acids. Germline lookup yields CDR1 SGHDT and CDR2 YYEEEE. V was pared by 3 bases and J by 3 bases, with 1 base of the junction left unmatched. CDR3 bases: TGTGCCAGCAGCTGGACTAGCGGGGGGGACTACGAGCAGTACGTC. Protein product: CASSWTSGGDYEQYV.

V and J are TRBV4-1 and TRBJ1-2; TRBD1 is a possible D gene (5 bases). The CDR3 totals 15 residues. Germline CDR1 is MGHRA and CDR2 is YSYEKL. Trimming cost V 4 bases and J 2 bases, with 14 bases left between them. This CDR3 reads CASSLRLTENYGYTF. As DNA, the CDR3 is TGCGCCAGCAGCCTCCGTTTGACAGAGAACTATGGCTACACCTTC.

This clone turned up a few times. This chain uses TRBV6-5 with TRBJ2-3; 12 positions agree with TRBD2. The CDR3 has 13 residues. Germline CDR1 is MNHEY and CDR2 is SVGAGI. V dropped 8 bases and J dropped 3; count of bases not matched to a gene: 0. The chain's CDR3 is CASGLAGTDTQYF. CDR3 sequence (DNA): TGTGCCAGCGGACTAGCGGGAACAGATACGCAGTATTTT.

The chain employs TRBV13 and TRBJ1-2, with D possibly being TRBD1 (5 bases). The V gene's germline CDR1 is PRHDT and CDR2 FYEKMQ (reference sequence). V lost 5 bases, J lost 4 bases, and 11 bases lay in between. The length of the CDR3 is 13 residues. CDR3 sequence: CASSATDSYGYTF. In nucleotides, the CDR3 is TGTGCCAGCAGCGCGACAGATTCCTATGGCTACACCTTC. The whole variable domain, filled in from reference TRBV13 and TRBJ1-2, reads AAGVIQSPRHLIKEKRETATLKCYPIPRHDTVYWYQQGPGQDPQFLISFYEKMQSDKGSIPDRFSAQQFSDYHSELNMSSLELGDSALYFCASSATDSYGYTFGSGTRLTVV.

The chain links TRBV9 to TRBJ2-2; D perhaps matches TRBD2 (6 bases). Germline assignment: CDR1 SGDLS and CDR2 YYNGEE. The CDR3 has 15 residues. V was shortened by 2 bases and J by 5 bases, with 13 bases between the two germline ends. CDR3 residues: CASSVQGGGTGELFF. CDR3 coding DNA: TGTGCCAGCAGCGTCCAGGGAGGAGGTACCGGGGAGCTGTTTTTT.

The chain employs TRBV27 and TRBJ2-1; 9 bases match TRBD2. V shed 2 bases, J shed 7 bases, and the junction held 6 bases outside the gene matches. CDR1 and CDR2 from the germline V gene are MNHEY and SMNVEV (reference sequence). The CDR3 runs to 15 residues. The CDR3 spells CASSLVLAGRNEQFF. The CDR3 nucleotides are TGTGCCAGCAGTTTAGTCCTAGCGGGAAGGAATGAGCAGTTCTTC.

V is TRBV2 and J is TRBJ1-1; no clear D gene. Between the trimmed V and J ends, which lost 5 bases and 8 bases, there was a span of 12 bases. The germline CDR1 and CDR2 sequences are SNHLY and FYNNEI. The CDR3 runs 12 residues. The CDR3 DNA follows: TGTGCCAGCAGTCCTGACTCGGGAGAAGCTTTCTTT. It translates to CASSPDSGEAFF.

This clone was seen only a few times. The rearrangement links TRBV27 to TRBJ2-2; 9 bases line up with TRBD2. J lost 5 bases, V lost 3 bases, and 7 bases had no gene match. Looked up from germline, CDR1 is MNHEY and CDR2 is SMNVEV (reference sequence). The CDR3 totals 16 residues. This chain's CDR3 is CASSFVAGVSTGELFF. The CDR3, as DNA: TGTGCCAGCAGTTTCGTAGCGGGAGTGAGTACCGGGGAGCTGTTTTTT.

CDR3 DNA sequence: TGTGCCAGCAGCGCCGGACTAGCGCCGAATGAGCAGTTCTTC. This codes for CASSAGLAPNEQFF. The V call is TRBV9, the J call TRBJ2-1, with 9 bases fitting TRBD2. With 3 bases clipped from V and 7 bases from J, the junction kept 5 bases outside the gene matches. This CDR3 has 14 residues. Germline CDR1 reads SGDLS; CDR2 reads YYNGEE.

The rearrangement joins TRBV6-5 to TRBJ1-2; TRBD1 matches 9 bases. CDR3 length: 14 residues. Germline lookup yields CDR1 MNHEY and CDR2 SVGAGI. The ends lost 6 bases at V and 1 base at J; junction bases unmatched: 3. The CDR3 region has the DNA TGTGCCAGCAGGGACAGGGGCCTTAACTATGGCTACACCTTC. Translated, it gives CASRDRGLNYGYTF.

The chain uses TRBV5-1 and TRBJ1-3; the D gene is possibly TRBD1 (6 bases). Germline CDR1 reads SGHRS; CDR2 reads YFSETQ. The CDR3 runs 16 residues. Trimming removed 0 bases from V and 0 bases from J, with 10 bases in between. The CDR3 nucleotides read TGCGCCAGCAGCTTGGCAGGGGCACGCTCTGGAAACACCATATATTTT. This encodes CASSLAGARSGNTIYF.

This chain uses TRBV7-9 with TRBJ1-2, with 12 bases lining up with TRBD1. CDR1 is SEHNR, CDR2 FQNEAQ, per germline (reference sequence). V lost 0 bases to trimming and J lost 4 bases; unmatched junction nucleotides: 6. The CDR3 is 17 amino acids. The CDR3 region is CASSLAGQGARSYGYTF. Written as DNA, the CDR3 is TGTGCCAGCAGCTTAGCGGGACAGGGGGCGAGAAGCTATGGCTACACCTTC.

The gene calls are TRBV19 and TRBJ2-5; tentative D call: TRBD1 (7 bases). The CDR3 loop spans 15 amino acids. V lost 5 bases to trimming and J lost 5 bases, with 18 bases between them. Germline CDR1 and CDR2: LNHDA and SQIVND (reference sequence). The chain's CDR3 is CASSGGGRPVETQYF. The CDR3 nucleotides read TGTGCCAGTAGTGGAGGGGGCAGGCCGGTTGAGACCCAGTACTTC.

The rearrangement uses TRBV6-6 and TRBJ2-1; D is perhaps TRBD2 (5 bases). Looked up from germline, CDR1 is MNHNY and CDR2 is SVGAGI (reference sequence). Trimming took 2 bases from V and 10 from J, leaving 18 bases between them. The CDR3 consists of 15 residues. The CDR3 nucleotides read TGTGCCAGCAGTTACCGGGTAGAGGGAGTGGGGGAGCAGTTCTTC. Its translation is CASSYRVEGVGEQFF.